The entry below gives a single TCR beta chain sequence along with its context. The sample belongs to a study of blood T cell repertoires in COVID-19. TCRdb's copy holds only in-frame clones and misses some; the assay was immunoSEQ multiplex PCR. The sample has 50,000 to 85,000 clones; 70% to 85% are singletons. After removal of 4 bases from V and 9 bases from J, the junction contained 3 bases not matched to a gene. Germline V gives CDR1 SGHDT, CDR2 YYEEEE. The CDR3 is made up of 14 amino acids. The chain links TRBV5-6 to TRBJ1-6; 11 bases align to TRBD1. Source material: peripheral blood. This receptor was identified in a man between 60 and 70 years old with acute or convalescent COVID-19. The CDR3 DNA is TGTGCCAGCAGCGGGGACAGGGGGTTTTCACCCCTCCACTTT. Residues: CASSGDRGFSPLHF.